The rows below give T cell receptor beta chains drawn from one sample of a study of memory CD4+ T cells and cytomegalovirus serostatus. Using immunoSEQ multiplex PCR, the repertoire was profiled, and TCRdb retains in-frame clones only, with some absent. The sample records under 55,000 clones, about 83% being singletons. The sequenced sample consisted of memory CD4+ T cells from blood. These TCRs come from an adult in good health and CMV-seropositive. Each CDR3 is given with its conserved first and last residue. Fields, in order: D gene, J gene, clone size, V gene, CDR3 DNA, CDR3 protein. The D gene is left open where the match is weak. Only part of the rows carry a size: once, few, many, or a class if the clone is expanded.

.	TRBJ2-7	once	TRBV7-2	TGTGCCAGCAGCAAGGGGGGGCCCCCTTACGAGCAGTACTTC	CASSKGGPPYEQYF
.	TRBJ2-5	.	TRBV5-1	TGCGCCAGCAGCCCCGGACTGCGTACCCAAGAGACCCAGTACTTC	CASSPGLRTQETQYF
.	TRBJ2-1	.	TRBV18	TGTGCCAGCTCCCCACAGGGCTACACATCCGTTGAGCAGTTCTTC	CASSPQGYTSVEQFF
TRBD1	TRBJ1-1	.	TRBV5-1	TGCGCCAGCAGCGTGGACAGGTCGGGGACTGAAGCTTTCTTT	CASSVDRSGTEAFF
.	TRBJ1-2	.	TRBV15	TGTGCCACCAGCAAACAGACTAACACCTATTATGGCTACACCTTC	CATSKQTNTYYGYTF
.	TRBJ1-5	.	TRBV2	TGTGCCAGCAGTGTTCGTCAGCTTGGCAATCAGCCCCAGCATTTT	CASSVRQLGNQPQHF
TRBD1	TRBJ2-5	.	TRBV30	TGTGCCTGGAGTGAGGGACAGGCAATCCAAGAGACCCAGTACTTC	CAWSEGQAIQETQYF
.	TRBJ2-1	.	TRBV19	TGTGCCACAGGGGGGTGGTACAATGAGCAGTTCTTC	CATGGWYNEQFF
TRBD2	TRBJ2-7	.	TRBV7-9	TGTGCCAGCAGCTCTAGCGGGCCGAGCTACGAGCAGTACTTC	CASSSSGPSYEQYF
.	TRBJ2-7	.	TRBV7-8	TGTGCCAGCAGCCGACAAGGGATTTTGTTCTACGAGCAGTACTTC	CASSRQGILFYEQYF
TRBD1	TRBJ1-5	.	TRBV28	TGTGCCAGCAGTTTCTCGGCAGGGGGACAGCCCCAGCATTTT	CASSFSAGGQPQHF
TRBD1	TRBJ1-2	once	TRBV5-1	TGCGCCAGCAGCTTCGGACAGGGGGGAAACTATGGCTACACCTTC	CASSFGQGGNYGYTF
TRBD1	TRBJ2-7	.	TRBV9	TGTGCCAGCAGCCCCCGGACAGGGCTGGACGAGCAGTACTTC	CASSPRTGLDEQYF
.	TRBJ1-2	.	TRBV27	TGTGCCAGCAGTTTAACCAGGGACCTCTATGGCTACACCTTC	CASSLTRDLYGYTF